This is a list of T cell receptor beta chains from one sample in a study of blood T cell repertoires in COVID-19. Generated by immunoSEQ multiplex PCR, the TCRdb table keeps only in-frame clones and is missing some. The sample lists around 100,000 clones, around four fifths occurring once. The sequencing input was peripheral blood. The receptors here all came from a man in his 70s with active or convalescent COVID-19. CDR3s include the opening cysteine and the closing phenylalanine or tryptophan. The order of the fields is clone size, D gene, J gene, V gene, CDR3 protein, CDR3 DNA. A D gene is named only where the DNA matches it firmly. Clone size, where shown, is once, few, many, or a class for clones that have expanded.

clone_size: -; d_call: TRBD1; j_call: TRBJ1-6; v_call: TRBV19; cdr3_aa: CASSMGQNNSPLHF; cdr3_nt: TGTGCCAGTAGTATGGGACAGAATAATTCACCCCTCCACTTT
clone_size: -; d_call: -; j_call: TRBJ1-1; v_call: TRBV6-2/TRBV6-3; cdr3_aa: CASSYLQGLNTEAFF; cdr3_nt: TGTGCCAGCAGTTACTTGCAGGGGCTGAACACTGAAGCTTTCTTT
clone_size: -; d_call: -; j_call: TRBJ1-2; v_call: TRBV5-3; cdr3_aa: CASTPRWGYTF; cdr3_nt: TGTGCCAGCACACCTAGGTGGGGCTACACCTTC
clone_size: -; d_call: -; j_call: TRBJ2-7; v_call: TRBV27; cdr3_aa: CASSLGMIGEQYF; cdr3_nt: TGTGCCAGCAGTTTGGGCATGATAGGCGAGCAGTACTTC
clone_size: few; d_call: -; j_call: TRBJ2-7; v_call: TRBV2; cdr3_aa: CASSDWAGSDEQYF; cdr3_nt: TGTGCCAGCAGTGACTGGGCAGGGTCGGACGAGCAGTACTTC
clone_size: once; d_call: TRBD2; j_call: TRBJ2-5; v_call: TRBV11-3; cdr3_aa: CASSPRGGAMVETQYF; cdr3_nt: TGTGCCAGCAGCCCCCGGGGAGGGGCGATGGTAGAGACCCAGTACTTC
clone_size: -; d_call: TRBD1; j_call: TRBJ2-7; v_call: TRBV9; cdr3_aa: CASSPQTGGLYEQYF; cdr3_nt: TGTGCCAGCAGCCCTCAGACAGGGGGGTTGTACGAGCAGTACTTC
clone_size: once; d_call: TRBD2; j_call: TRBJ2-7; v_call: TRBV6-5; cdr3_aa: CASTLSGTTYEQYF; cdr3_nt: TGTGCCAGCACGCTTAGCGGGACAACCTACGAGCAGTACTTC
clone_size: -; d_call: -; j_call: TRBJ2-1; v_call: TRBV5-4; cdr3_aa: CASSLTGTAINEQFF; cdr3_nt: TGTGCCAGCAGCTTAACCGGGACTGCTATCAATGAGCAGTTCTTC
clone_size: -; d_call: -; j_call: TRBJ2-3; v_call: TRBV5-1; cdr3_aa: CASSLALSGYTDTQYF; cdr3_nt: TGCGCCAGCAGCTTGGCCCTGAGCGGATACACAGATACGCAGTATTTT
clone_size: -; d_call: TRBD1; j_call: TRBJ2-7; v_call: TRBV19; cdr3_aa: CASKTGTGTYEQYF; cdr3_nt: TGTGCCAGTAAAACCGGGACAGGGACCTACGAGCAGTACTTC
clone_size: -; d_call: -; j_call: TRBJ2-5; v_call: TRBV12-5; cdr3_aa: CASGLRREAAETQYF; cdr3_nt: TGTGCTAGTGGTTTGAGGAGGGAGGCTGCCGAGACCCAGTACTTC
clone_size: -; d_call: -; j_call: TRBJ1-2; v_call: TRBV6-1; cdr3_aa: CASSVTTNYRTANYGYTF; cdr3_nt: TGTGCCAGCAGTGTTACAACAAACTACAGGACCGCTAACTATGGCTACACCTTC
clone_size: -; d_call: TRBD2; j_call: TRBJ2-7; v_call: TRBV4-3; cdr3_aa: CASSLRRERGATYEQYF; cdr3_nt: TGCGCCAGCAGCCTCAGACGGGAGCGGGGGGCCACCTACGAGCAGTACTTC
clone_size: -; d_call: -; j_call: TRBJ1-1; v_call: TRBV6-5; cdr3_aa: CASSYSYSTEAFF; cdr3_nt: TGTGCCAGCAGTTACTCATACAGCACTGAAGCTTTCTTT
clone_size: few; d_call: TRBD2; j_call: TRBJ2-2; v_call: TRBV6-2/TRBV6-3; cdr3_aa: CASSTLRTSLLINTGELFF; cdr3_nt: TGTGCCAGCAGTACCCTCAGGACTAGCCTCCTTATTAACACCGGGGAGCTGTTTTTT
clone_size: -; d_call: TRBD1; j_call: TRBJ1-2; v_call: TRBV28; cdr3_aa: CASSYLLTGDGYTF; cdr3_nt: TGTGCCAGCAGCTATTTACTGACAGGGGATGGCTACACCTTC
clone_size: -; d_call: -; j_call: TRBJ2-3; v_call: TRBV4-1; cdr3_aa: CASSLSGAGGSTDTQYF; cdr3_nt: TGCGCCAGCAGCCTTTCAGGGGCAGGGGGGTCAACAGATACGCAGTATTTT
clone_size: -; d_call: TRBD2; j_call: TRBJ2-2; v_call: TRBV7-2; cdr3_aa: CASSLAGGWPNTGELFF; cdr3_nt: TGTGCCAGCAGCTTGGCGGGGGGGTGGCCGAACACCGGGGAGCTGTTTTTT
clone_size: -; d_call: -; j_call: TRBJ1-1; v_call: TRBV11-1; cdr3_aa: CASILTGGTEAFF; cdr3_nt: TGTGCCAGCATCCTTACGGGAGGCACTGAAGCTTTCTTT
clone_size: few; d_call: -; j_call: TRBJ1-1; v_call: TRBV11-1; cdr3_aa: CASSFGYLGTEAFF; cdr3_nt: TGTGCCAGCAGCTTCGGGTACCTAGGAACTGAAGCTTTCTTT
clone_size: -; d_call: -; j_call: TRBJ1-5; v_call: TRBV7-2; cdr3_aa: CASSPGGEGRQPQHF; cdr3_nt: TGTGCCAGCAGCCCGGGGGGGGAGGGAAGGCAGCCCCAGCATTTT
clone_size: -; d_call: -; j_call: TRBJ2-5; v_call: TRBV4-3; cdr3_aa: CASSQELASSQETQYF; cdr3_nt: TGCGCCAGCAGCCAAGAACTAGCCTCCTCTCAAGAGACCCAGTACTTC